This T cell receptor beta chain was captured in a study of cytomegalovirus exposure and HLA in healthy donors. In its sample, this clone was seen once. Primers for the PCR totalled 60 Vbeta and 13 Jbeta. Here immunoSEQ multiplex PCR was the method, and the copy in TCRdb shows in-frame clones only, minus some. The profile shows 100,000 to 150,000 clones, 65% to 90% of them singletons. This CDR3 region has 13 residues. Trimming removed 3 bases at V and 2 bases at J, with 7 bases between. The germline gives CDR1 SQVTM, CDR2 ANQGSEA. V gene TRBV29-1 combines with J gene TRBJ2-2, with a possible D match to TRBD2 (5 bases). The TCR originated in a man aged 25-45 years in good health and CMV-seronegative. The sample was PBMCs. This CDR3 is CSVDEGNTGELFF. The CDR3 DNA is TGCAGCGTTGATGAGGGTAACACCGGGGAGCTGTTTTTT.